This passage covers 30 T cell receptor beta chains from one sample sequenced in a study of T cell responses to AZD1222 COVID-19 vaccine. Some clones are missing from TCRdb's copy, which holds only in-frame ones; the method was immunoSEQ multiplex PCR. The table includes 50,000 to 65,000 clones, roughly 87% detected once. The source was peripheral blood, collected 28 days after the second AZD1222 dose. These receptors all stem from an adult who received the AZD1222 COVID-19 vaccine.

Remarks on this clone: One junction end does not reproduce the germline sequence, and a read error may be involved. The chain couples TRBV5-4 to TRBJ2-4; TRBD2 aligns across 7 bases. Germline V gene sequence: CDR1 SGHNT, CDR2 YYREEE (reference sequence). This CDR3 spans 9 amino acids. The CDR3 region is CASSGGRGF. The CDR3 DNA is TGTGCCAGCAGTGGGGGGAGGGGCTTC.

This chain connects TRBV9 to TRBJ2-2, with 8 bases aligning to TRBD1. V gave up 0 bases and J gave up 3 bases; unmatched junction bases: 13. CDR3 length: 19 amino acids. Looked up from germline, CDR1 is SGDLS and CDR2 is YYNGEE. CDR3 region: CASSVALRGGTGDTGELFF. CDR3 nucleotide sequence: TGTGCCAGCAGCGTAGCTTTGAGAGGAGGGACAGGAGACACCGGGGAGCTGTTTTTT.

The chain carries TRBV9 and TRBJ1-2, with unresolved D. The CDR3 has 13 residues. Trimming removed 0 bases from V and 8 bases from J, with 11 bases in between. Germline V lookup: CDR1 SGDLS, CDR2 YYNGEE. CDR3 DNA: TGTGCCAGCAGCGTAGACGGACTTCGGGGCTACACCTTC. Protein product: CASSVDGLRGYTF.

V is TRBV12-3 or TRBV12-4 and J is TRBJ1-1; D call uncertain. The CDR3 spans 13 residues. V was cut by 1 base and J by 5 bases, with 8 bases left in between. CDR3 in amino acids: CASSLGEATEAFF. In DNA form, the CDR3 reads TGTGCCAGCAGTTTAGGGGAAGCGACTGAAGCTTTCTTT.

The chain uses TRBV7-8 and TRBJ2-1; 10 bases are shared with TRBD2. Germline CDR1 and CDR2: SGHVS and FQNEAQ. The CDR3 spans 15 residues. The junction had 5 bases not matched to a gene; V was cut back by 5 bases and J by 4 bases. The CDR3 DNA reads TGTGCCAGCAGCCCAAGCGGGAGGGGATACAATGAGCAGTTCTTC. It yields the protein CASSPSGRGYNEQFF.

The chain carries TRBV24-1 and TRBJ2-7, with D perhaps matching TRBD1 or TRBD2 (5 bases each). CDR1 and CDR2 (germline): KGHDR, SFDVKD. V dropped 3 bases and J dropped 2 bases, with 19 bases sitting between them. The length of the CDR3 is 17 residues. The CDR3 reads CATSDLKFLTAAYEQYF. The CDR3 nucleotides are TGTGCCACCAGTGATCTAAAATTCCTGACAGCGGCCTACGAGCAGTACTTC.

This clone appeared once. The chain recombines TRBV11-2 with TRBJ2-2; TRBD2 aligns across 8 bases. The V gene's germline CDR1 is SGHAT and CDR2 FQNNGV. The junction had 5 bases not matched to a gene; V was cut back by 2 bases and J by 3 bases. This CDR3 region has 16 residues. In nucleotides, the CDR3 is TGTGCCAGCAGCTTAATTAGCGGGATCGACACCGGGGAGCTGTTTTTT. Residues: CASSLISGIDTGELFF. The full variable domain, rest sourced from reference TRBV11-2 and TRBJ2-2, is EAGVAQSPRYKIIEKRQSVAFWCNPISGHATLYWYQQILGQGPKLLIQFQNNGVVDDSQLPKDRFSAERLKGVDSTLKIQPAKLEDSAVYLCASSLISGIDTGELFFGEGSRLTVL.

The J gene is TRBJ2-1, the V gene TRBV19, with 11 nucleotides matching TRBD1. The V segment lost 4 bases and the J segment 10 bases; nucleotides outside the gene matches: 3. This CDR3 spans 13 amino acids. The germline gives CDR1 LNHDA, CDR2 SQIVND (reference sequence). The CDR3 DNA follows: TGTGCCAGTAGTAGGACAGGGGGCATGGAGCAGTTCTTC. It yields the protein CASSRTGGMEQFF.

V usage is TRBV5-1 and J usage is TRBJ1-2, with no clear D. The CDR3 is 13 amino acids. The V and J ends lost 2 bases and 2 bases respectively, with 7 bases between them. Germline CDR1 reads SGHRS; CDR2 reads YFSETQ. CDR3 in amino acids: CASSFLANYGYTF. CDR3 coding DNA: TGCGCCAGCAGCTTTCTAGCCAACTATGGCTACACCTTC.

This clone showed up just once. This sequence joins TRBV28 and TRBJ2-1; the D gene is possibly TRBD1 (5 bases). Trimming stripped 2 bases from V and 6 bases from J, with 14 bases between. The CDR3 consists of 15 residues. The germline gives CDR1 MDHEN, CDR2 SYDVKM. The CDR3 sequence is CASSLLGLGPNEQFF. CDR3 bases: TGTGCCAGCAGTTTACTGGGGCTCGGCCCCAATGAGCAGTTCTTC.

The V gene is TRBV5-1, the J gene TRBJ2-1; D is tentatively TRBD1 or TRBD2 (5 bases each). The CDR3 is 15 amino acids. Germline lookup yields CDR1 SGHRS and CDR2 YFSETQ. Between the trimmed V and J ends, which lost 0 bases and 8 bases, there was a span of 15 bases. The CDR3: CASSLEVAGTHEQFF. CDR3 nucleotide sequence: TGCGCCAGCAGCTTGGAGGTGGCAGGGACCCATGAGCAGTTCTTC.

The chain has TRBV2 and TRBJ1-3, with unresolved D. Trimming removed 7 bases at V and 2 bases at J, with 12 bases between. This CDR3 has 14 amino acids. Per the germline V gene, CDR1 is SNHLY and CDR2 is FYNNEI. The CDR3 loop reads CASTSLGTGNTIYF. CDR3 DNA: TGTGCCAGCACCTCTCTCGGGACTGGAAACACCATATATTTT. The variable domain in full, with the rest retrieved from reference TRBV2 and TRBJ1-3, is EPEVTQTPSHQVTQMGQEVILRCVPISNHLYFYWYRQILGQKVEFLVSFYNNEISEKSEIFDDQFSVERPDGSNFTLKIRSTKLEDSAMYFCASTSLGTGNTIYFGEGSWLTVV.

The V and J genes are TRBV27 and TRBJ1-1; D might be TRBD1 (5 bases). Germline V gene data show CDR1 as MNHEY and CDR2 as SMNVEV (reference sequence). The V gene lost 5 bases and the J gene lost 4 bases, with 14 bases spanning the gap. This CDR3 spans 14 amino acids. The CDR3 sequence: CASSPSPGGTEAFF. CDR3 bases: TGTGCCAGCAGTCCATCACCCGGGGGCACTGAAGCTTTCTTT.

The table lists this clone with a few counts. This chain joins TRBV4-1 and TRBJ2-3; TRBD1 agrees at 10 bases. The CDR3 spans 15 residues. With V trimmed by 4 bases and J by 1 base, 2 bases remained unmatched. Germline CDR1 is MGHRA and CDR2 is YSYEKL. CDR3 nucleotide sequence: TGCGCCAGCAGCCGAGGACAGGGGGGCACAGATACGCAGTATTTT. Translated, it gives CASSRGQGGTDTQYF.

This clone was seen only once. The gene calls are TRBV11-3 and TRBJ2-3; perhaps TRBD2 as D (6 bases). The CDR3 runs 14 residues. The V gene's germline CDR1 is SGHNT and CDR2 YENEEA. Between the trimmed V and J ends, which lost 1 base and 5 bases, there was a span of 10 bases. CDR3 residues: CASSLGGSGDTQYF. The DNA of the CDR3 is TGTGCCAGCAGCTTAGGCGGTAGCGGAGATACGCAGTATTTT.

This chain links TRBV10-3 with TRBJ2-5; D ambiguous. The CDR3 extends over 14 amino acids. The ends were cut back, 4 bases at V and 0 bases at J, with 9 bases in the middle. In germline, CDR1 is ENHRY, CDR2 SYGVKD. CDR3 sequence reads: CAISVGPNQETQYF. The DNA for the CDR3 is TGTGCCATCAGTGTCGGACCAAACCAAGAGACCCAGTACTTC.

V is TRBV30 and J is TRBJ2-7; D is possibly TRBD1 or TRBD2 (5 bases each). V lost 2 bases and J 0 bases, leaving 20 bases between the germline ends. The length of the CDR3 is 17 residues. Germline values: CDR1 GTSNPN, CDR2 SVGIG (reference sequence). In nucleotides, the CDR3 is TGTGCCTGGAGTACCGGATCGGGGCCCTCAAGCTCCTACGAGCAGTACTTC. This gives the protein CAWSTGSGPSSSYEQYF.

This clone turned up a few times. Other nucleotide sequences in the sample specify the same CDR3. The V call is TRBV6-1, the J call TRBJ2-5, with no clear D. The CDR3 has 12 residues. Per the germline V gene, CDR1 is MNHNS and CDR2 is SASEGT. With 7 bases removed from V and 2 bases from J, the gap between germline ends came to 8 bases. The CDR3 DNA is TGTGCCAGCAAGGCGCGGCAAGAGACCCAGTACTTC. It encodes CASKARQETQYF.

This chain links TRBV7-8 with TRBJ2-1; tentatively, D is TRBD1 (5 bases). There are 14 residues in the CDR3. The germline gives CDR1 SGHVS, CDR2 FQNEAQ. Trimming stripped 7 bases from V and 4 bases from J, with 14 bases between. This CDR3 is CASTPRGLYNEQFF. Here the CDR3 DNA reads TGTGCCAGCACCCCTAGGGGCCTTTACAATGAGCAGTTCTTC.

The chain uses TRBV12-5 and TRBJ2-1; maybe TRBD2 (5 bases). This CDR3 spans 15 amino acids. Trimming stripped 0 bases from V and 1 base from J, with 7 bases between. Germline CDR1 LGHNT, CDR2 FRNRAP. This chain's CDR3 is CASGLVSGSYNEQFF. DNA of the CDR3: TGTGCTAGTGGTTTGGTATCGGGGTCCTACAATGAGCAGTTCTTC.

V is TRBV6-5 and J is TRBJ1-1; 8 positions agree with TRBD1. CDR1 and CDR2 from the germline V gene are MNHEY and SVGAGI. V lost 6 bases and J lost 4; bases outside the gene matches: 7. The CDR3 runs to 14 residues. The CDR3 sequence: CASSLGQGGTEAFF. The CDR3 bases are TGTGCCAGCAGCCTCGGACAGGGTGGCACTGAAGCTTTCTTT.

The table lists this clone with a count of one. The chain uses TRBV7-9 and TRBJ1-6; D gene unclear. Trimming stripped 5 bases from V and 8 bases from J, with 16 bases between. The CDR3 contains 15 residues. The germline V gene has CDR1 SEHNR and CDR2 FQNEAQ (reference sequence). CDR3 nucleotide sequence: TGTGCCAGCAGCGGCGGGAGGGTCTCTTATTCACCCCTCCACTTT. This gives the protein CASSGGRVSYSPLHF. Drawing the rest from reference TRBV7-9 and TRBJ1-6, the complete variable domain is DTGVSQNPRHKITKRGQNVTFRCDPISEHNRLYWYRQTLGQGPEFLTYFQNEAQLEKSRLLSDRFSAERPKGSFSTLEIQRTEQGDSAMYLCASSGGRVSYSPLHFGNGTRLTVT.

The chain carries TRBV2 and TRBJ2-1; 7 positions agree with TRBD1. Germline-derived CDR1 and CDR2 are SNHLY and FYNNEI. The CDR3 is made up of 15 amino acids. With 6 bases clipped from V and 6 bases from J, the junction kept 11 bases outside the gene matches. The CDR3 here is CASRAGGTFFNEQFF. The CDR3 coding sequence is TGTGCCAGCAGGGCAGGGGGAACCTTTTTCAATGAGCAGTTCTTC.

The chain joins TRBV28 to TRBJ1-3; D call uncertain. The CDR3 sequence is 16 residues long. CDR1 is MDHEN, CDR2 SYDVKM, per germline. V was shortened by 4 bases and J by 0 bases, with 13 bases between the two germline ends. CDR3 nucleotide sequence: TGTGCCAGCAGTTACACGACACGATCCTCTGGAAACACCATATATTTT. The encoded protein is CASSYTTRSSGNTIYF.

This chain uses TRBV5-6 with TRBJ2-2; the D is unclear. V was pared by 1 base and J by 0 bases, with 10 bases between. CDR1 SGHDT and CDR2 YYEEEE come from the germline V gene. This CDR3 contains 16 residues. For the CDR3, the DNA is TGTGCCAGCAGCTTGACGGCAGGACCGAACACCGGGGAGCTGTTTTTT. It yields the protein CASSLTAGPNTGELFF.

The J gene is TRBJ2-3, the V gene TRBV6-2 or TRBV6-3; 8 bases are shared with TRBD1. With V trimmed by 5 bases and J by 3 bases, 13 bases remained unmatched. CDR1 and CDR2 (germline): MNHEY, SVGEGT. The CDR3 totals 17 residues. The CDR3 region has the DNA TGTGCCAGCAGTCCAACCAGGGGGCATAAAAGGACAGATACGCAGTATTTT. This translates into CASSPTRGHKRTDTQYF.

This chain links TRBV2 with TRBJ1-1, with D perhaps TRBD1 (5 bases). In germline, CDR1 is SNHLY, CDR2 FYNNEI. The CDR3 extends over 14 amino acids. V was pared by 4 bases and J by 5 bases, with 14 bases between. The CDR3 loop reads CASSGGGVGTEAFF. Here the CDR3 DNA reads TGTGCCAGCAGTGGCGGGGGGGTCGGGACTGAAGCTTTCTTT.

The chain employs TRBV10-3 and TRBJ1-2, with TRBD1 matching 9 bases. The V gene's germline CDR1 is ENHRY and CDR2 SYGVKD. CDR3 length equals 14 residues. After removal of 7 bases from V and 6 bases from J, the junction contained 9 bases not matched to a gene. CDR3: CAINLQGAGNGYTF. CDR3 in DNA: TGTGCCATCAATCTACAGGGGGCTGGTAATGGCTACACCTTC.

This clone was detected only once. The chain recombines TRBV11-2 with TRBJ2-7; 9 bases match TRBD1. Germline V gene lookup returns CDR1 SGHAT and CDR2 FQNNGV. The CDR3 is made up of 14 amino acids. V lost 0 bases to trimming and J lost 3 bases; unmatched junction nucleotides: 0. As DNA, the CDR3 is TGTGCCAGCAGCTTAGAGGACAGGGGCTACGAGCAGTACTTC. It encodes CASSLEDRGYEQYF.

For the CDR3, the DNA is TGTGCCACCAGTGACCCTCACGGACAGGACCTATATAGCAATCAGCCCCAGCATTTT. This gives the protein CATSDPHGQDLYSNQPQHF. This sequence joins TRBV24-1 and TRBJ1-5; TRBD1 agrees at 7 bases. V shed 4 bases and J 0 bases; nucleotides not matched to a gene: 14. The CDR3 spans 19 residues. Per germline, CDR1 KGHDR and CDR2 SFDVKD.